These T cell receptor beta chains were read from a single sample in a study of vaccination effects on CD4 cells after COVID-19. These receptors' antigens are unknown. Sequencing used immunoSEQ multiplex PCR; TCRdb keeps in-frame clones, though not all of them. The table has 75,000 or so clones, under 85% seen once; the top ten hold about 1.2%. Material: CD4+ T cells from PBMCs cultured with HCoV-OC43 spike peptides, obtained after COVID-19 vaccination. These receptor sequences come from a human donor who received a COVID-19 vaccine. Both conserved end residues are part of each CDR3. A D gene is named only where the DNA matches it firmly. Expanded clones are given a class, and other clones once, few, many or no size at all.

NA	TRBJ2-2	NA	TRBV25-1	CASSEAGSTGELFF	TGTGCCAGCAGTGAAGCGGGGAGCACCGGGGAGCTGTTTTTT
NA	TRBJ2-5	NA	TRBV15	CATSSVGGGQETQYF	TGTGCCACCAGCAGTGTTGGGGGCGGCCAAGAGACCCAGTACTTC
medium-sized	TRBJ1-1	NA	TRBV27	CASSQGLNTEAFF	TGTGCCAGCAGCCAGGGGCTGAACACTGAAGCTTTCTTT
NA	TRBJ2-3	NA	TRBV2	CASSDRSSTDTQYF	TGTGCCAGCAGTGATAGGAGTAGCACAGATACGCAGTATTTT
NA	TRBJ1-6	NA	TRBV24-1	CATSDSFYNSPLHF	TGTGCCACCAGTGATTCCTTCTATAATTCACCCCTCCACTTT
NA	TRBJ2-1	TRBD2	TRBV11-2	CASSPGLVDEQFF	TGTGCCAGCAGCCCGGGACTAGTTGATGAGCAGTTCTTC
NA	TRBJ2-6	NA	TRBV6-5	CATGTVSGANVLTF	TGTGCCACCGGGACCGTCTCTGGGGCCAACGTCCTGACTTTC
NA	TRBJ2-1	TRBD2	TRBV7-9	CASSQTATSGSYNEQFF	TGTGCCAGCAGCCAAACAGCGACTAGCGGGTCCTACAATGAGCAGTTCTTC
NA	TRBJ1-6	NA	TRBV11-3	CASSLTLGSPLHF	TGTGCCAGCAGCTTAACTCTTGGTTCACCCCTCCACTTT
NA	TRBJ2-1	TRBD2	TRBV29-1	CSVRGLAGPYNEQFF	TGCAGCGTTAGGGGACTAGCGGGGCCCTACAATGAGCAGTTCTTC
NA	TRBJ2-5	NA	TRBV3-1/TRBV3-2	CASSQVPGAETQYF	TGTGCCAGCAGCCAAGTCCCGGGGGCAGAGACCCAGTACTTC
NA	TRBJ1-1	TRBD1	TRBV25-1	CASSPGTVMNTEAFF	TGTGCCAGCAGTCCCGGGACAGTGATGAACACTGAAGCTTTCTTT
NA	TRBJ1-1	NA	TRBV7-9	CASSLGSGRGNTEAFF	TGTGCCAGCAGCTTAGGTTCAGGGAGGGGGAACACTGAAGCTTTCTTT
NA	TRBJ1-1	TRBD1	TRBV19	CASSIAPADRAYGTEAFF	TGTGCCAGTAGTATAGCCCCGGCCGACAGGGCCTATGGCACTGAAGCTTTCTTT
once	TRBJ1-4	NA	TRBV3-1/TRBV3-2	CASSHHDTGGRQKLFF	TGTGCCAGCAGCCACCACGACACGGGGGGACGTCAAAAACTGTTTTTT
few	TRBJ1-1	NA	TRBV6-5	CASSYPVRGGNTEAFF	TGTGCCAGCAGTTACCCGGTGCGAGGGGGTAACACTGAAGCTTTCTTT
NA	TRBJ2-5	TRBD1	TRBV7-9	CASSPMTGGAETQYF	TGTGCCAGCAGCCCGATGACAGGGGGCGCGGAGACCCAGTACTTC
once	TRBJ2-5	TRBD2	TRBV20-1	CSAGLAETQYF	TGCAGTGCCGGACTAGCGGAGACCCAGTACTTC
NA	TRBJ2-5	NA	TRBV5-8	CASSSTPTGQIGTQYF	TGTGCCAGCAGCTCGACACCCACAGGGCAGATCGGGACCCAGTACTTC
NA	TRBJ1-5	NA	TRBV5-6	CASSLGGRGDQPQHF	TGTGCCAGCAGCTTGGGGGGGCGCGGTGATCAGCCCCAGCATTTT
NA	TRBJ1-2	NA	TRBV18	CASSPYKDGYTF	TGTGCCAGCTCACCCTACAAGGATGGCTACACCTTC
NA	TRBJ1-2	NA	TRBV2	CASKRSALNYGYTF	TGTGCCAGCAAGAGGTCAGCCCTGAACTATGGCTACACCTTC
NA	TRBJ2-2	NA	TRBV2	CASSYQVSGELFF	TGTGCCAGCAGCTATCAGGTTTCCGGGGAGCTGTTTTTT